The clone carrying this TCR beta chain was observed at least ten times. Antigen unknown. According to the study, TCR beta libraries were built with iRepertoire HTBI primers and CDR3-region Arm-PCR. TCRdb passed the multiplex PCR reads through MiXCR, listing each CDR3 protein once. The sample consists of approximately 350,000 distinct CDR3 sequences, around 15% of them appearing once. The germline gives CDR1 MDHEN, CDR2 SYDVKM. Trimming removed 6 bases at V and 0 bases at J, with 12 bases between. The CDR3 covers 14 residues. The data stem from a study of regulatory T cells in long-lasting Graves disease. Overall study: Graves' patients who were just diagnosed had used antithyroid drugs for under 3 months.

Whole-study results and caveats: Those with persistent Graves' had less TCR diversity than newly diagnosed patients.

Time point defined: newly diagnosed GD, antithyroid drugs for less than 3 months. Scientists built the TCR library using RNA that was extracted from PBMCs. This sample was shared with a second study, whose subject was T cells in Graves' hyperthyroidism and ophthalmopathy.

The V gene is TRBV28, the J gene TRBJ2-7; D tentatively fits TRBD1 or TRBD2 (6 bases each). Material: peripheral blood mononuclear cells (PBMCs), obtained at new diagnosis, from a patient treated with antithyroid drugs. The receptor comes from a woman aged 18-29 years with Graves disease. The CDR3 DNA reads TGTGCCAGCAGACCGGGGGCTAGCTCCTACGAGCAGTACTTC. Translated, it gives CASRPGASSYEQYF.